This T cell receptor (beta chain) was sequenced for a study of technical replicates of blood from a few donors. Sequenced by immunoSEQ multiplex PCR; TCRdb stores in-frame clones only, minus some. Of tens of thousands of clones in the sample, roughly 92% were seen once. The V and J ends lost 1 base and 4 bases, in that order; junction bases with no gene match: 19. Germline lookup yields CDR1 MNHEY and CDR2 SMNVEV (reference sequence). The CDR3 has 21 amino acids. The receptor was derived from a human donor in good health. The chain carries TRBV27 and TRBJ1-1, with 12 nucleotides matching TRBD1. The specimen sequenced was T cells isolated from PBMCs. CDR3 sequence reads: CASSLFLGSYGTGGSGTEAFF. The CDR3 nucleotides read TGTGCCAGCAGTTTATTTCTAGGAAGTTACGGGACAGGGGGCTCTGGCACTGAAGCTTTCTTT.